This TCR beta chain derives from a study of shared clonotypes between healthy human individuals. Overall study context: Each donor's CD8 memory used one plate, CD8 naive two, each CD4 subset three. Study-wide points: The diversity represented, both genetic and in exposure history, was limited by few donors.

In the case of this clone: The antigen is undetermined.

Authors' methods: Junction-only immunoSEQ sequences carried no quality scores, so filtering differed. The assay was immunoSEQ multiplex PCR, and TCRdb's table has in-frame clones only and misses some. V, J and clone size are those of that table, while D and trimming were read from the DNA. Found here are hundreds of thousands of clones, roughly 95% of them singletons; the top ten hold 0.095% to 0.14%. The CDR3 is 11 residues long. The germline V and J ends were trimmed by 7 bases and 0 bases, with 7 bases remaining between them. Germline loops: CDR1 DFQATT, CDR2 SNEGSKA (reference sequence). The naive CD8 population came from CD45RO-negative cells selected for CCR7, without terminally differentiated effector memory CD45RA+ cells.

The chain links TRBV20-1 to TRBJ2-7; weak D call: TRBD1 (6 bases). This receptor was obtained from a woman between 25 and 40 years old in good health. The sequencing input was naive CD8+ T cells sorted from blood. The CDR3 DNA reads TGCAGTGGGACAGACTCCTACGAGCAGTACTTC. This codes for CSGTDSYEQYF.